Sequencing of this T cell receptor (beta chain) was carried out in a study of blood T cell repertoires in COVID-19. This clone has a count of ten or more. Participant reports of clinical history set cohort assignment. Libraries were prepared by immunoSEQ multiplex PCR; TCRdb keeps only in-frame clonotypes and omits some of them. This sample yields 200,000 to 250,000 clones, of which about 87% are seen a single time; under 3% belongs to the top ten. CDR1 is MNHEY, CDR2 SVGAGI, per germline. V lost 6 bases and J 6 bases, leaving 18 bases between the germline ends. The CDR3 has 15 amino acids. The chain uses TRBV6-5 and TRBJ1-5; D remains ambiguous. What was sequenced was PBMCs or T cells enriched from blood (not recorded which). This sequence was found in a woman in her twenties or thirties who had recovered from COVID-19. This CDR3 reads CASSKEGGSSQPQHF. The CDR3 coding sequence is TGTGCCAGCAGCAAAGAGGGAGGATCGAGTCAGCCCCAGCATTTT.